These 29 T cell receptor beta chains originate from one sample sequenced in a study of long-term antiretroviral therapy in people with HIV. Samples were assayed with immunoSEQ v3.0 at survey level. Some clones are missing from TCRdb's copy, which holds only in-frame ones; the method was immunoSEQ multiplex PCR. The table includes about 30,000 clones, 85% detected once. Here the sequenced sample was unsorted PBMCs, taken approximately 2.7 years before starting antiretroviral therapy. These receptors were taken from a woman younger than 45 with HIV.

This clone was recorded only once. The V gene is TRBV7-2, the J gene TRBJ2-5; 11 bases fit TRBD2. The trim removed 4 bases at V and 5 bases at J, leaving 3 bases unmatched. The V gene's germline CDR1 is SGHTA and CDR2 FQGNSA. This CDR3 region has 14 residues. CDR3 sequence (DNA): TGTGCCAGCAGCTCCACTAGCGGGGGTGAGACCCAGTACTTC. Translating it yields CASSSTSGGETQYF.

This chain uses TRBV6-6 with TRBJ1-2; a possible D gene is TRBD1 (6 bases). Germline V gene lookup returns CDR1 MNHNY and CDR2 SVGAGI (reference sequence). This CDR3 region has 13 residues. V was pared by 6 bases and J by 8 bases, with 16 bases between. The CDR3 sequence is CASSKQGNRGYTF. CDR3 DNA: TGTGCCAGCAGCAAACAGGGAAATAGGGGCTACACCTTC.

V is TRBV4-2 and J is TRBJ1-2, with D uncertain. The CDR3 covers 13 residues. Germline-derived CDR1 and CDR2 are LGHNA and YNFKEQ. V was shortened by 2 bases and J by 1 base, with 5 bases between the two germline ends. As DNA, the CDR3 is TGTGCCAGCAGCCAACGGAGTAACTATGGCTACACCTTC. Residues: CASSQRSNYGYTF.

The J gene is TRBJ1-2, the V gene TRBV7-2; D is possibly TRBD1 (5 bases). The CDR3 runs 14 residues. Per the germline V gene, CDR1 is SGHTA and CDR2 is FQGNSA. Trimming took 5 bases from V and 5 from J, leaving 15 bases between them. This CDR3 reads CASSPPGAAYGYTF. The CDR3 DNA follows: TGTGCCAGCAGCCCTCCCGGGGCAGCGTATGGCTACACCTTC.

The V call is TRBV6-5, the J call TRBJ1-2; 8 bases fit TRBD1. CDR1 and CDR2 from the germline V gene are MNHEY and SVGAGI. The CDR3 contains 14 residues. V lost 6 bases and J lost 0; bases outside the gene matches: 3. CDR3 sequence: CASREDRANYGYTF. CDR3 nucleotide sequence: TGTGCCAGCAGGGAGGACAGGGCTAACTATGGCTACACCTTC.

This chain links TRBV6-5 with TRBJ1-1; TRBD1 is a possible D gene (6 bases). V was trimmed by 5 bases and J by 3 bases, leaving 13 bases between them. Germline V lookup: CDR1 MNHEY, CDR2 SVGAGI. The CDR3 spans 14 residues. The CDR3: CASSGNRAYTEAFF. The CDR3 region has the DNA TGTGCCAGCAGTGGCAACAGGGCCTACACTGAAGCTTTCTTT.

The rearrangement uses TRBV5-1 and TRBJ1-1; 8 bases align to TRBD1. The CDR3 spans 17 residues. J was trimmed by 3 bases and V by 4 bases; bases with no gene match: 14. CDR1 is SGHRS, CDR2 YFSETQ, per germline. This CDR3 reads CASSLGDRSFLDTEAFF. CDR3 nucleotides: TGCGCCAGCAGCCTGGGGGACAGGTCGTTCCTGGACACTGAAGCTTTCTTT.

This sequence joins TRBV30 and TRBJ2-1; no definite D call. Looked up from germline, CDR1 is GTSNPN and CDR2 is SVGIG (reference sequence). The CDR3 contains 13 residues. Trimming cost V 5 bases and J 8 bases, with 16 bases left between them. The CDR3: CAWPWALRDEQFF. DNA for the CDR3: TGTGCCTGGCCGTGGGCGCTCCGCGATGAGCAGTTCTTC.

The chain recombines TRBV28 with TRBJ1-5; possibly TRBD1 for D (5 bases). Germline V gene lookup returns CDR1 MDHEN and CDR2 SYDVKM. The CDR3 sequence is 14 residues long. V gave up 6 bases and J gave up 2 bases, with 11 bases separating them. The CDR3 coding sequence is TGTGCCAGCAGCTATTTGGGGGGCAATCAGCCCCAGCATTTT. It codes for CASSYLGGNQPQHF. Combining the CDR3 with reference TRBV28 and TRBJ1-5 gives the whole variable domain DVKVTQSSRYLVKRTGEKVFLECVQDMDHENMFWYRQDPGLGLRLIYFSYDVKMKEKGDIPEGYSVSREKKERFSLILESASTNQTSMYLCASSYLGGNQPQHFGDGTRLSIL.

The genes are TRBV5-6 and TRBJ2-7; TRBD1 aligns across 11 bases. V shed 4 bases, J shed 4 bases, and the junction held 4 bases outside the gene matches. This CDR3 has 14 amino acids. Germline-derived CDR1 and CDR2 are SGHDT and YYEEEE. The CDR3 DNA reads as TGTGCCAGCAGCAGGGGACAGGGGGTTTACGAGCAGTACTTC. This translates into CASSRGQGVYEQYF. The variable domain in full, with the rest retrieved from reference TRBV5-6 and TRBJ2-7, is DAGVTQSPTHLIKTRGQQVTLRCSPKSGHDTVSWYQQALGQGPQFIFQYYEEEERQRGNFPDRFSGHQFPNYSSELNVNALLLGDSALYLCASSRGQGVYEQYFGPGTRLTVT.

The chain joins TRBV2 to TRBJ1-6; TRBD1 might be the D (5 bases). The germline V gene encodes CDR1 SNHLY and CDR2 FYNNEI. This CDR3 is 15 amino acids long. Trimming left V 2 bases short and J 14 bases short, with 19 bases between. The CDR3 reads CASSERLAGQGALHF. CDR3 nucleotides: TGTGCCAGCAGTGAAAGGTTGGCGGGGCAGGGCGCCCTCCACTTT.

V gene TRBV15 combines with J gene TRBJ2-5; TRBD2 is a possible D gene (6 bases). This CDR3 comprises 13 residues. The V and J ends lost 9 bases and 5 bases respectively, with 16 bases between them. The germline gives CDR1 LNHNV, CDR2 YYDKDF (reference sequence). The CDR3 loop reads CATAAGPGETQYF. CDR3 sequence (DNA): TGTGCCACTGCGGCGGGGCCGGGGGAGACCCAGTACTTC.

The gene calls are TRBV14 and TRBJ1-1; D ambiguous. Germline CDR1 and CDR2: SGHDN and FVKESK. Trimming stripped 2 bases from V and 6 bases from J, with 19 bases between. There are 16 residues in the CDR3. The CDR3 DNA sequence: TGTGCCAGCAGCCAAATTCACACCTACTCGGGTGCTGAAGCTTTCTTT. Its translation is CASSQIHTYSGAEAFF.

The V and J genes are TRBV10-3 and TRBJ2-2, with D perhaps TRBD1 (5 bases). Trimming removed 8 bases from V and 0 bases from J, with 10 bases in between. Germline CDR1 ENHRY, CDR2 SYGVKD. The CDR3 covers 14 residues. The CDR3 DNA reads as TGTGCCATCCGGGCAGGGTCGAACACCGGGGAGCTGTTTTTT. This encodes CAIRAGSNTGELFF.

The rearrangement uses TRBV28 and TRBJ1-2; maybe TRBD1 (5 bases). The V gene lost 4 bases and the J gene lost 6 bases, with 21 bases spanning the gap. This CDR3 comprises 16 residues. Looked up from germline, CDR1 is MDHEN and CDR2 is SYDVKM. The CDR3 reads CASSSQGRVFWNGYTF. Written as DNA, the CDR3 is TGTGCCAGCAGTTCCCAGGGCAGAGTCTTTTGGAATGGCTACACCTTC.

The CDR3 loop reads CASSVAGPTASGGVTGELFF. DNA for the CDR3: TGTGCCAGCAGCGTAGCGGGCCCGACCGCTAGCGGGGGAGTCACCGGGGAGCTGTTTTTT. V gene TRBV9 combines with J gene TRBJ2-2; TRBD2 agrees at 10 bases. The CDR3 is 20 amino acids. V lost 0 bases to trimming and J lost 4 bases; unmatched junction nucleotides: 15. The germline CDR1 and CDR2 sequences are SGDLS and YYNGEE.

The rearrangement uses TRBV7-6 and TRBJ2-2, with D uncertain. V lost 3 bases and J 0 bases, leaving 5 bases between the germline ends. Germline CDR1 is SGHVS and CDR2 is FNYEAQ. The CDR3 totals 14 residues. The CDR3, as DNA: TGTGCCAGCAGCTTGTTAACGAACACCGGGGAGCTGTTTTTT. This translates into CASSLLTNTGELFF.

The V and J genes are TRBV7-7 and TRBJ1-5; D gene uncertain. The CDR3 runs to 13 residues. Germline-derived CDR1 and CDR2 are SSHAT and FNYEAQ (reference sequence). V was shortened by 1 base and J by 4 bases, with 5 bases between the two germline ends. CDR3 residues: CASSLGPNQPQHF. CDR3 nucleotides: TGTGCCAGCAGCTTAGGGCCGAATCAGCCCCAGCATTTT.

The chain uses TRBV7-2 and TRBJ2-1; D is possibly TRBD2 (8 bases). The length of the CDR3 is 15 residues. V lost 5 bases to trimming and J lost 15 bases, with 26 bases between them. Germline CDR1 and CDR2: SGHTA and FQGNSA. CDR3 nucleotide sequence: TGTGCCAGCAGCCCGGGGGGGGCGGGCAGGGGGACGCTGTTCTTC. Its translation is CASSPGGAGRGTLFF. The full variable domain, with the rest looked up from reference TRBV7-2 and TRBJ2-1, is GAGVSQSPSNKVTEKGKDVELRCDPISGHTALYWYRQSLGQGLEFLIYFQGNSAPDKSGLPSDRFSAERTGGSVSTLTIQRTQQEDSAVYLCASSPGGAGRGTLFFGPGTRLTVL.

This clone has a handful of counts. The chain carries TRBV7-9 and TRBJ1-4; TRBD1 aligns across 7 bases. Looked up from germline, CDR1 is SEHNR and CDR2 is FQNEAQ (reference sequence). The V and J ends lost 5 bases and 0 bases, in that order; junction bases with no gene match: 6. This CDR3 has 16 residues. Written as DNA, the CDR3 is TGTGCCAGCAGCATAGGGACAGTTCCAACTAATGAAAAACTGTTTTTT. Protein sequence: CASSIGTVPTNEKLFF.

This clone came up a few times. The rearrangement joins TRBV30 to TRBJ1-2; possibly TRBD1 for D (5 bases). With 1 base removed from V and 7 bases from J, the gap between germline ends came to 13 bases. Germline V CDR1 and CDR2: GTSNPN, SVGIG (reference sequence). The CDR3 has 13 residues. The CDR3 region has the DNA TGTGCCTGGAGTGCCGACGGGACCAGTGGCTACACCTTC. Protein sequence: CAWSADGTSGYTF. The full variable domain, in which reference TRBV30 and TRBJ1-2 provide the parts outside the CDR3, is SQTIHQWPATLVQPVGSPLSLECTVEGTSNPNLYWYRQAAGRGLQLLFYSVGIGQISSEVPQNLSASRPQDRQFILSSKKLLLSDSGFYLCAWSADGTSGYTFGSGTRLTVV.

This clone occurred a few times. The chain links TRBV2 to TRBJ2-7, with D possibly matching TRBD2 (5 bases). The germline gives CDR1 SNHLY, CDR2 FYNNEI. This CDR3 contains 14 residues. The V and J ends lost 0 bases and 2 bases respectively, with 8 bases between them. DNA for the CDR3: TGTGCCAGCAGTGAAGCGCCACTAGCCTACGAGCAGTACTTC. Protein product: CASSEAPLAYEQYF.

The rearrangement joins TRBV30 to TRBJ1-2; D not resolved. The CDR3 has 11 amino acids. Germline-derived CDR1 and CDR2 are GTSNPN and SVGIG (reference sequence). The V end lost 5 bases, the J end lost 8 bases, and 12 bases lay between the germline ends. CDR3: CAWEGSGGYTF. The CDR3 region has the DNA TGTGCCTGGGAAGGCAGTGGGGGCTACACCTTC.

The genes are TRBV12-2 and TRBJ2-3; TRBD1, the table's D call, lacks a check against the DNA. TRBV12-2 is a pseudogene. This CDR3 contains 17 residues. The DNA of the CDR3 is TGTGCAAGTCGCTTACCCCGGGACAGAATTCTCACAGATACGCAGTATTTT. Translation gives CASRLPRDRILTDTQYF.

The chain combines TRBV9 with TRBJ2-5; the match to TRBD2 covers 8 bases. From germline, CDR1 is SGDLS and CDR2 YYNGEE. With 4 bases clipped from V and 7 bases from J, the junction kept 12 bases outside the gene matches. The CDR3 length is 15 residues. The CDR3 is CASSKGTRDRVTQYF. The CDR3 DNA follows: TGTGCCAGCAGCAAAGGGACTAGGGATCGAGTGACCCAGTACTTC. The whole variable domain, filled in from reference TRBV9 and TRBJ2-5, reads DSGVTQTPKHLITATGQRVTLRCSPRSGDLSVYWYQQSLDQGLQFLIQYYNGEERAKGNILERFSAQQFPDLHSELNLSSLELGDSALYFCASSKGTRDRVTQYFGPGTRLLVL.

CDR3 nucleotide sequence: TGTGCCAGCAGCGTTGACAGTATGGCTGGAAACACCATATATTTT. This gives the protein CASSVDSMAGNTIYF. The chain joins TRBV9 to TRBJ1-3; D may be TRBD1 (5 bases). Germline V gene sequence: CDR1 SGDLS, CDR2 YYNGEE. V lost 2 bases and J 2 bases, leaving 11 bases between the germline ends. The CDR3 length is 15 residues.

J is TRBJ2-2 and V is TRBV19; 7 bases are shared with TRBD2. V lost 7 bases to trimming and J lost 3 bases; unmatched junction nucleotides: 11. Germline assignment: CDR1 LNHDA and CDR2 SQIVND (reference sequence). This CDR3 spans 16 amino acids. CDR3 sequence: CASMKGGTTHTGELFF. The CDR3 bases are TGTGCCAGTATGAAAGGCGGGACTACCCACACCGGGGAGCTGTTTTTT. Full variable domain (missing parts from reference TRBV19 and TRBJ2-2): DGGITQSPKYLFRKEGQNVTLSCEQNLNHDAMYWYRQDPGQGLRLIYYSQIVNDFQKGDIAEGYSVSREKKESFPLTVTSAQKNPTAFYLCASMKGGTTHTGELFFGEGSRLTVL.

The chain combines TRBV9 with TRBJ1-1; maybe TRBD1 (5 bases). The germline gives CDR1 SGDLS, CDR2 YYNGEE. The CDR3 extends over 15 amino acids. The V end was cut by 4 bases, the J end by 1 base, with 14 bases between. The CDR3 spells CASSPEGRSNTEAFF. DNA for the CDR3: TGTGCCAGCAGCCCAGAGGGACGCTCGAACACTGAAGCTTTCTTT.

The rearrangement joins TRBV19 to TRBJ1-5; D is unresolved. The CDR3 runs 15 residues. Per the germline V gene, CDR1 is LNHDA and CDR2 is SQIVND (reference sequence). Trimming removed 3 bases from V and 1 base from J, with 10 bases in between. CDR3: CASSIGTVSNQPQHF. The CDR3 region has the DNA TGTGCCAGTAGTATCGGAACAGTCAGCAATCAGCCCCAGCATTTT.